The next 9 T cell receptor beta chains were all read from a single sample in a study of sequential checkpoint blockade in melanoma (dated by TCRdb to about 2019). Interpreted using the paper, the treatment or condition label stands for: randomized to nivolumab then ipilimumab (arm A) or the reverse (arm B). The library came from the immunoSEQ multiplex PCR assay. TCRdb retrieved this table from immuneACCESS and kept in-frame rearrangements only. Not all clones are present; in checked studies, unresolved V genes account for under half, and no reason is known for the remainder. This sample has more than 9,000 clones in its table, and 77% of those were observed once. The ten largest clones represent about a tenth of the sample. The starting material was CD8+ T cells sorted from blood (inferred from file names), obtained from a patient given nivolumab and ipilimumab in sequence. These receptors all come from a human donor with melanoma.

In nucleotides, the CDR3 is TGTGCCAGCAGCCGACAGGGGTCCGGGGCCAACGTCCTGACTTTC. This sequence encodes CASSRQGSGANVLTF. V usage is TRBV7-9 and J usage is TRBJ2-6; 8 positions agree with TRBD1. The ends lost 5 bases at V and 4 bases at J; junction bases unmatched: 4. The CDR3 spans 15 residues. CDR1 and CDR2 from the germline V gene are SEHNR and FQNEAQ (reference sequence).

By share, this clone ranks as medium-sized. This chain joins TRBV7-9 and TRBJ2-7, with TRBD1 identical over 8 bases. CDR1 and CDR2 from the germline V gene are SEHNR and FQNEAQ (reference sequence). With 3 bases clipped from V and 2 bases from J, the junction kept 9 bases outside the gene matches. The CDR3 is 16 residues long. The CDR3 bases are TGTGCCAGCAGCTTGCCCGACAGGGGCAGACCCTACGAGCAGTACTTC. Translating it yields CASSLPDRGRPYEQYF.

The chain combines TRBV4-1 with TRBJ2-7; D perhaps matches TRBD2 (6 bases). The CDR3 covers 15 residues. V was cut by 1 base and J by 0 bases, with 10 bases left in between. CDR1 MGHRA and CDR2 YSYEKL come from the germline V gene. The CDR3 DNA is TGCGCCAGCAGCCAAGCGACTAGAAGCTCCTACGAGCAGTACTTC. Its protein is CASSQATRSSYEQYF.

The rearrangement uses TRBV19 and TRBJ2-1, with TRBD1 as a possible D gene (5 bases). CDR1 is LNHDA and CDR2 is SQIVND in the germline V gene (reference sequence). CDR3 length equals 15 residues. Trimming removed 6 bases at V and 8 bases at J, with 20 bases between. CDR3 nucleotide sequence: TGTGCCAGTAGGGTGGACACGCTTGGGTACGATGAGCAGTTCTTC. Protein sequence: CASRVDTLGYDEQFF.

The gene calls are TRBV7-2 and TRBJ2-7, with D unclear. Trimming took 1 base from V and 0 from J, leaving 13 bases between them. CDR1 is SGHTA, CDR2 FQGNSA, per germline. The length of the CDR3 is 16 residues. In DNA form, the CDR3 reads TGTGCCAGCAGCTTAGGAGCGCGGCGCAGCTCCTACGAGCAGTACTTC. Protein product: CASSLGARRSSYEQYF. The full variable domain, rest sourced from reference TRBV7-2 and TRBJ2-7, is GAGVSQSPSNKVTEKGKDVELRCDPISGHTALYWYRQSLGQGLEFLIYFQGNSAPDKSGLPSDRFSAERTGGSVSTLTIQRTQQEDSAVYLCASSLGARRSSYEQYFGPGTRLTVT.

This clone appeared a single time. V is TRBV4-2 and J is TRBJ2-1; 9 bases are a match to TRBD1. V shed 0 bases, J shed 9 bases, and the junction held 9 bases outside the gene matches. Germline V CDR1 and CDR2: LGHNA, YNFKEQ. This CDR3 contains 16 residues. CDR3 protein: CASSQDPGTGMIEQFF. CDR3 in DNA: TGTGCCAGCAGCCAAGATCCGGGGACAGGGATGATTGAGCAGTTCTTC.

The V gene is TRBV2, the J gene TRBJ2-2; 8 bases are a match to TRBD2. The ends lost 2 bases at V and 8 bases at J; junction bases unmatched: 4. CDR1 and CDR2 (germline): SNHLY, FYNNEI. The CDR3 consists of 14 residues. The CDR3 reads CASSEYSGRGELFF. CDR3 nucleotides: TGTGCCAGCAGTGAATACAGCGGGAGAGGGGAGCTGTTTTTT.

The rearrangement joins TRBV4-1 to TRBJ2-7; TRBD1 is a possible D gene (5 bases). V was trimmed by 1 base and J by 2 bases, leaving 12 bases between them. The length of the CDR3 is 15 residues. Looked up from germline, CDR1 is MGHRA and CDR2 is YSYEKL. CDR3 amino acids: CASSQVSRATYEQYF. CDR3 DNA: TGCGCCAGCAGCCAAGTAAGCAGGGCTACCTACGAGCAGTACTTC.

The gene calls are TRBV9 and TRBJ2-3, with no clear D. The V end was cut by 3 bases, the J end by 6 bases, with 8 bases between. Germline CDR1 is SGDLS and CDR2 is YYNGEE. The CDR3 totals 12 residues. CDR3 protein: CASSDYGDTQYF. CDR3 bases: TGTGCCAGCAGCGACTATGGCGATACGCAGTATTTT.